The 28 T cell receptor beta chains presented below share a single source sample, sequenced in a study of monozygotic twins with cystic fibrosis. Some clones are missing from TCRdb's copy, which holds only in-frame ones; the method was immunoSEQ multiplex PCR. The table has roughly 14,000 clones, approximately 98% seen once. The sample comprised blood. Every receptor here comes from a girl aged 2 to 10 with cystic fibrosis.

V gene TRBV9 combines with J gene TRBJ1-2, with a tentative D call TRBD1 (5 bases). This CDR3 contains 15 residues. Germline CDR1 is SGDLS and CDR2 is YYNGEE. V was cut by 4 bases and J by 3 bases, with 16 bases left in between. The CDR3 reads CASSPSFGRDYGYTF. CDR3 DNA sequence: TGTGCCAGCAGCCCCAGTTTCGGCAGGGACTATGGCTACACCTTC.

CDR3 region: CASSPTSGPYEQYF. CDR3 sequence (DNA): TGTGCCAGCTCACCGACTAGCGGTCCCTACGAGCAGTACTTC. The chain links TRBV18 to TRBJ2-7, with 9 bases lining up with TRBD2. The J segment lost 2 bases and the V segment lost 3 bases, leaving 2 bases of the junction unmatched. This CDR3 comprises 14 residues. The V gene's germline CDR1 is KGHSH and CDR2 LQKENI. Full variable domain (missing parts from reference TRBV18 and TRBJ2-7): NAGVMQNPRHLVRRRGQEARLRCSPMKGHSHVYWYRQLPEEGLKFMVYLQKENIIDESGMPKERFSAEFPKEGPSILRIQQVVRGDSAAYFCASSPTSGPYEQYFGPGTRLTVT.

The chain recombines TRBV6-1 with TRBJ2-7; D perhaps matches TRBD1 (6 bases). V was shortened by 7 bases and J by 9 bases, with 19 bases between the two germline ends. Germline-derived CDR1 and CDR2 are MNHNS and SASEGT. The CDR3 is 13 residues long. CDR3 sequence (DNA): TGTGCCAGCACACAGGGTACGTTAGTACGGCAGTACTTC. Translation gives CASTQGTLVRQYF.

The chain couples TRBV4-2 to TRBJ2-3; 7 nucleotides line up with TRBD2. The CDR3 extends over 16 amino acids. V shed 3 bases and J 0 bases; nucleotides not matched to a gene: 6. Germline CDR1 is LGHNA and CDR2 is YNFKEQ. The CDR3 DNA follows: TGTGCCAGCAGCCAGGAGCCGCGGGAGAGCACAGATACGCAGTATTTT. It yields the protein CASSQEPRESTDTQYF.

This rearrangement joins TRBV7-8 to TRBJ1-4, with D uncertain. Trimming took 2 bases from V and 8 from J, leaving 15 bases between them. CDR1 is SGHVS, CDR2 FQNEAQ, per germline. The CDR3 extends over 15 amino acids. CDR3 residues: CASSLYLLGREKLFF. The CDR3 region has the DNA TGTGCCAGCAGCTTATATCTCTTGGGCAGAGAAAAACTGTTTTTT.

This clone was counted a single time. J is TRBJ2-7 and V is TRBV6-5; D call uncertain. CDR1 MNHEY and CDR2 SVGAGI come from the germline V gene. Trimming left V 1 base short and J 0 bases short, with 10 bases between. The CDR3 sequence is 15 residues long. In DNA form, the CDR3 reads TGTGCCAGCAGTTACTACCCCCAAAGCTCCTACGAGCAGTACTTC. It yields the protein CASSYYPQSSYEQYF.

CDR3 DNA sequence: TGTGCCAGCAGTCCTCGAAAGGGGGCTGACTATGGCTACACCTTC. Amino acid sequence: CASSPRKGADYGYTF. The genes are TRBV28 and TRBJ1-2, with 7 bases aligning to TRBD1. The CDR3 spans 15 residues. Germline CDR1 and CDR2: MDHEN and SYDVKM. Trimming at V came to 5 bases and at J to 3 bases, leaving 9 bases not matched to a gene.

The gene calls are TRBV7-9 and TRBJ2-2; 8 nucleotides line up with TRBD2. V shed 6 bases and J 3 bases; nucleotides not matched to a gene: 9. The V gene's germline CDR1 is SEHNR and CDR2 FQNEAQ (reference sequence). This CDR3 has 16 residues. The CDR3 is CASRSTSGGYTGELFF. DNA of the CDR3: TGTGCCAGCAGATCAACCAGCGGGGGATACACCGGGGAGCTGTTTTTT.

This clone is a singleton in its sample. The chain combines TRBV5-6 with TRBJ1-1; 7 positions match TRBD1. Losses at the gene ends were 0 bases for V and 0 bases for J; bases not matched to a gene: 5. Germline CDR1 and CDR2: SGHDT and YYEEEE. The CDR3 covers 16 residues. This CDR3 reads CASSLARDRVNTEAFF. The CDR3 coding sequence is TGTGCCAGCAGCTTGGCTAGAGACAGGGTGAACACTGAAGCTTTCTTT.

J is TRBJ1-2 and V is TRBV28, with D possibly matching TRBD1 (5 bases). Germline V gene sequence: CDR1 MDHEN, CDR2 SYDVKM. V was shortened by 7 bases and J by 1 base, with 13 bases between the two germline ends. This CDR3 has 14 residues. This CDR3 is CASTTGTFNYGYTF. The CDR3 DNA is TGTGCCAGCACCACCGGGACCTTTAACTATGGCTACACCTTC.

J is TRBJ1-1 and V is TRBV30; 8 nucleotides align to TRBD1. This CDR3 is 15 amino acids long. After removal of 2 bases from V and 6 bases from J, the junction contained 11 bases not matched to a gene. From germline, CDR1 is GTSNPN and CDR2 SVGIG (reference sequence). The CDR3 reads CAWSSAGTGTPEAFF. The CDR3 nucleotides are TGTGCCTGGAGTTCGGCCGGGACAGGAACTCCTGAAGCTTTCTTT.

This clone is a singleton in its sample. The genes are TRBV5-1 and TRBJ2-5, with a tentative D call TRBD1 (7 bases). The CDR3 is 14 amino acids. From germline, CDR1 is SGHRS and CDR2 YFSETQ. V dropped 2 bases and J dropped 5 bases, with 13 bases sitting between them. CDR3 sequence: CASSLGPGGETQYF. The CDR3 DNA is TGCGCCAGCAGCTTAGGTCCAGGGGGGGAGACCCAGTACTTC. The full variable domain, completed using reference TRBV5-1 and TRBJ2-5, is KAGVTQTPRYLIKTRGQQVTLSCSPISGHRSVSWYQQTPGQGLQFLFEYFSETQRNKGNFPGRFSGRQFSNSRSEMNVSTLELGDSALYLCASSLGPGGETQYFGPGTRLLVL.

The V gene is TRBV5-1, the J gene TRBJ2-5; unclear D gene. From germline, CDR1 is SGHRS and CDR2 YFSETQ. V lost 4 bases, J lost 1 base, and 8 bases lay in between. This CDR3 has 13 amino acids. DNA of the CDR3: TGCGCCAGCAGCCCCTTGGGCCAAGAGACCCAGTACTTC. Translated: CASSPLGQETQYF.

To note about this clone: Other DNA sequences in the same sample also yield this CDR3. The J gene is TRBJ2-7, the V gene TRBV5-1; a possible D gene is TRBD1 (6 bases). The V end lost 0 bases, the J end lost 4 bases, and 8 bases lay between the germline ends. Per the germline V gene, CDR1 is SGHRS and CDR2 is YFSETQ. The CDR3 has 13 residues. This CDR3 is CASSLGQVYEQYF. CDR3 DNA: TGCGCCAGCAGCTTGGGACAGGTTTACGAGCAGTACTTC. Combining the CDR3 with reference TRBV5-1 and TRBJ2-7 gives the whole variable domain KAGVTQTPRYLIKTRGQQVTLSCSPISGHRSVSWYQQTPGQGLQFLFEYFSETQRNKGNFPGRFSGRQFSNSRSEMNVSTLELGDSALYLCASSLGQVYEQYFGPGTRLTVT.

V usage is TRBV2 and J usage is TRBJ1-2; D is unresolved. The V gene's germline CDR1 is SNHLY and CDR2 FYNNEI. Deletions cut 8 bases from V and 2 bases from J, with 15 bases between. This CDR3 spans 14 amino acids. Here the CDR3 reads CASRRPGSNYGYTF. The CDR3 DNA is TGTGCCAGCCGGAGACCGGGATCGAACTATGGCTACACCTTC. The variable domain in full, completed from reference TRBV2 and TRBJ1-2, reads EPEVTQTPSHQVTQMGQEVILRCVPISNHLYFYWYRQILGQKVEFLVSFYNNEISEKSEIFDDQFSVERPDGSNFTLKIRSTKLEDSAMYFCASRRPGSNYGYTFGSGTRLTVV.

This chain uses TRBV2 with TRBJ2-1; TRBD2 is a possible D gene (5 bases). The CDR3 covers 15 residues. Trimming took off 7 bases at V and 5 bases at J, with 18 bases between the two ends. In germline, CDR1 is SNHLY, CDR2 FYNNEI. The CDR3 DNA reads TGTGCCAGCATGGGAGTAAGAAATACTGACAATGAGCAGTTCTTC. Encoded protein: CASMGVRNTDNEQFF.

The chain recombines TRBV4-2 with TRBJ2-7, with a tentative D call TRBD2 (5 bases). The CDR3 runs 15 residues. Between the trimmed V and J ends, which lost 1 base and 0 bases, there was a span of 10 bases. CDR1 is LGHNA and CDR2 is YNFKEQ in the germline V gene. The CDR3 is CASSQGRQLSYEQYF. The CDR3 DNA reads TGTGCCAGCAGCCAAGGGAGGCAACTCTCCTACGAGCAGTACTTC.

V usage is TRBV10-2 and J usage is TRBJ1-1; no reliable D call. Germline V CDR1 and CDR2: WSHSY, SAAADI. Trimming took 2 bases from V and 6 from J, leaving 13 bases between them. The CDR3 consists of 14 residues. CDR3 residues: CASSEREGWAEAFF. Written as DNA, the CDR3 is TGCGCCAGCAGTGAGCGAGAGGGTTGGGCTGAAGCTTTCTTT.

CDR3 region: CASESILASSYEQYF. The CDR3 nucleotides are TGTGCCAGCGAATCGATTTTGGCCAGCTCCTACGAGCAGTACTTC. The chain joins TRBV7-9 to TRBJ2-7; D unresolved. Germline CDR1 SEHNR, CDR2 FQNEAQ (reference sequence). V lost 8 bases and J 0 bases, leaving 17 bases between the germline ends. The CDR3 spans 15 residues.

V and J are TRBV29-1 and TRBJ1-1, with D possibly TRBD1 on 5 matching bases. In germline, CDR1 is SQVTM, CDR2 ANQGSEA. Trimming left V 7 bases short and J 0 bases short, with 18 bases between. The length of the CDR3 is 15 residues. The CDR3, as DNA: TGCAGCGCTGGGACCCCCTACGGGATGAACACTGAAGCTTTCTTT. It is translated as CSAGTPYGMNTEAFF.

V usage is TRBV5-5 and J usage is TRBJ1-4; possible D gene TRBD1, 5 bases. Germline CDR1 reads SGHKS; CDR2 reads YYEKEE (reference sequence). CDR3 size: 13 residues. The V gene lost 0 bases and the J gene lost 8 bases, with 8 bases spanning the gap. The CDR3 reads CASSLDPGEKLFF. CDR3 nucleotide sequence: TGTGCCAGCAGCTTGGACCCAGGGGAAAAACTGTTTTTT.

The V and J genes are TRBV29-1 and TRBJ1-1; D remains ambiguous. Trimming removed 5 bases at V and 1 base at J, with 2 bases between. The CDR3 consists of 10 residues. Germline CDR1 is SQVTM and CDR2 is ANQGSEA. CDR3 amino acids: CSVQNTEAFF. In DNA, the CDR3 is TGCAGCGTTCAGAACACTGAAGCTTTCTTT.

The chain combines TRBV19 with TRBJ2-7, with D uncertain. The germline V and J ends were trimmed by 5 bases and 3 bases, with 5 bases remaining between them. The CDR3 is 11 amino acids. Per the germline V gene, CDR1 is LNHDA and CDR2 is SQIVND (reference sequence). The CDR3 is CASSAHYEQYF. The CDR3 DNA is TGTGCCAGTAGTGCCCACTACGAGCAGTACTTC. The whole variable domain, filled in from reference TRBV19 and TRBJ2-7, reads DGGITQSPKYLFRKEGQNVTLSCEQNLNHDAMYWYRQDPGQGLRLIYYSQIVNDFQKGDIAEGYSVSREKKESFPLTVTSAQKNPTAFYLCASSAHYEQYFGPGTRLTVT.

The chain joins TRBV9 to TRBJ2-2; 8 positions match TRBD2. From germline, CDR1 is SGDLS and CDR2 YYNGEE. The CDR3 loop spans 17 amino acids. The ends lost 0 bases at V and 6 bases at J; junction bases unmatched: 10. As DNA, the CDR3 is TGTGCCAGCAGCGTAGGAGAAGCGGGAGTGTTCCCCGGGGAGCTGTTTTTT. Its translation is CASSVGEAGVFPGELFF.

The chain is built from TRBV7-9 and TRBJ1-4; D may be TRBD1 (5 bases). The germline CDR1 and CDR2 sequences are SEHNR and FQNEAQ (reference sequence). The CDR3 is made up of 16 amino acids. V lost 3 bases and J 4 bases, leaving 15 bases between the germline ends. The CDR3 protein is CASSLAPGRGNEKLFF. The CDR3 region has the DNA TGTGCCAGCAGCTTGGCCCCGGGACGGGGTAATGAAAAACTGTTTTTT. Full variable domain (outside the CDR3, taken from reference TRBV7-9 and TRBJ1-4): DTGVSQNPRHKITKRGQNVTFRCDPISEHNRLYWYRQTLGQGPEFLTYFQNEAQLEKSRLLSDRFSAERPKGSFSTLEIQRTEQGDSAMYLCASSLAPGRGNEKLFFGSGTQLSVL.

The V and J genes are TRBV6-1 and TRBJ1-3; 9 positions agree with TRBD1. The CDR3 loop spans 14 amino acids. Germline V CDR1 and CDR2: MNHNS, SASEGT. Trimming at V came to 4 bases and at J to 4 bases, leaving 2 bases not matched to a gene. CDR3 protein: CASSVGTGGNTIYF. CDR3 coding DNA: TGTGCCAGCAGTGTCGGGACAGGGGGAAACACCATATATTTT.

The V and J genes are TRBV11-2 and TRBJ2-7, with TRBD1 matching 9 bases. V shed 3 bases, J shed 2 bases, and the junction held 2 bases outside the gene matches. The CDR3 consists of 14 residues. CDR1 is SGHAT and CDR2 is FQNNGV in the germline V gene. The CDR3, as DNA: TGTGCCAGCAGCTTGGGGACAGGGACCTACGAGCAGTACTTC. It encodes CASSLGTGTYEQYF.

The chain employs TRBV5-1 and TRBJ2-7; the match to TRBD1 covers 9 bases. J lost 6 bases, V lost 1 base, and 5 bases had no gene match. The CDR3 length is 14 residues. The germline V gene has CDR1 SGHRS and CDR2 YFSETQ. This chain's CDR3 is CASSLRQGGAEQYF. The CDR3 coding sequence is TGCGCCAGCAGCTTGCGACAGGGGGGGGCCGAGCAGTACTTC.